The clone carrying this TCR beta chain has a handful of counts. The entry originates in a study of post-analysis software for immune sequencing data. Unique-molecular-identifier-tagged TCR beta cDNA libraries were used. TCRdb reprocessed the PCR reads via MiXCR and lists one record per CDR3 protein. The top ten clones hold 4% to 6% of a sample with over 250,000 distinct CDR3 sequences, 30% to 45% of them seen once. Sequenced material: blood. The TCR originated in a girl aged 5-17 years with multiple sclerosis.

The DNA for the CDR3 is TGTGCCAGCAGTTTGGGGGGTTATGGGGGTCAGCCCCAGCATTTT. Protein sequence: CASSLGGYGGQPQHF. The chain couples TRBV28 to TRBJ1-5, with a tentative D call TRBD1 (5 bases). Trimming took 3 bases from V and 6 from J, leaving 15 bases between them. The CDR3 contains 15 residues. From germline, CDR1 is MDHEN and CDR2 SYDVKM.